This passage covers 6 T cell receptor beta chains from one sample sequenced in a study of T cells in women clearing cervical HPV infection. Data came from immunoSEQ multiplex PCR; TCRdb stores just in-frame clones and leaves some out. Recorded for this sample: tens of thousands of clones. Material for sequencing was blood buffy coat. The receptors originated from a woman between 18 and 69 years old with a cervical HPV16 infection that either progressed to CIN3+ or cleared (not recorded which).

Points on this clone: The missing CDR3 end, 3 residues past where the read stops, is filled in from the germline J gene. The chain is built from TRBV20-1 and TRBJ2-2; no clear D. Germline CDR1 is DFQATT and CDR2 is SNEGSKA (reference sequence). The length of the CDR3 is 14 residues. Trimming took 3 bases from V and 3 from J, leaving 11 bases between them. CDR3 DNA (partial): TGCAGTGCTAGGGTGCGGCACCACACCGGGGAG. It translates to CSARVRHHTGE. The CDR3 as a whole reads CSARVRHHTGELFF.

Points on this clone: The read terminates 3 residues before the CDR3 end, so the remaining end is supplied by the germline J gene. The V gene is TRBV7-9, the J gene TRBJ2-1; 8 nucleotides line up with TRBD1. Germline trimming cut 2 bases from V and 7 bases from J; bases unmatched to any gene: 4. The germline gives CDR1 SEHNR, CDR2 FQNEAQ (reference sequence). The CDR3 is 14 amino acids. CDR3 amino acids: CASSLSTGGNEQFF. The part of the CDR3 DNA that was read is TGTGCCAGCAGCTTAAGTACAGGGGGGAATGAG.

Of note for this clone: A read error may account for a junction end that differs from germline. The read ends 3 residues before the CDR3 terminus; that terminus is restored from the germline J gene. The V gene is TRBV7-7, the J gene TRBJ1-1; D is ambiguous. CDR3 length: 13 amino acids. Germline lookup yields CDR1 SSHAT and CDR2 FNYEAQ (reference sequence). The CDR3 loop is CASSETPNTEAFF. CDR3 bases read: TGTGCTAGCAGCGAAACACCGAACACTGAA.

CDR3: CASSARLAGGAFDEQFF. The CDR3 DNA, read in part, is TGCGCCAGCAGCGCCCGACTAGCGGGGGGGGCATTCGATGAG. V usage is TRBV4-1 and J usage is TRBJ2-1; TRBD2 matches at 14 bases. The read finishes 3 residues shy of the CDR3 end, and the germline J gene is used to complete it. The CDR3 extends over 17 amino acids. Losses at the gene ends were 5 bases for V and 8 bases for J; bases not matched to a gene: 11. CDR1 is MGHRA and CDR2 is YSYEKL in the germline V gene.

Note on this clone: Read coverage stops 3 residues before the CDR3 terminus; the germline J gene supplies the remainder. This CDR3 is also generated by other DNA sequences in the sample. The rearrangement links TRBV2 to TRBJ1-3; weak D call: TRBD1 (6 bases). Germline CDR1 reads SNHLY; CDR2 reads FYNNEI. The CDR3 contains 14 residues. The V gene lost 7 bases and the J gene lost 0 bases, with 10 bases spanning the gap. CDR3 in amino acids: CASKDSSSGNTIYF. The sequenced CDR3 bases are TGTGCCAGCAAGGACAGCAGCTCTGGAAACACC.

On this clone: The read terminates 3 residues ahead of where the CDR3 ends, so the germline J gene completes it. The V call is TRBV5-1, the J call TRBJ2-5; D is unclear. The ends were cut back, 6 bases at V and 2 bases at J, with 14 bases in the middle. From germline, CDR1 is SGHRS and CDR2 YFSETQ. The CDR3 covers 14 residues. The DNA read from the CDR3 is TGCGCCAGCACCACGTCGCGTTTTCAAGAGACC. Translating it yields CASTTSRFQET. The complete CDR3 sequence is CASTTSRFQETQYF.